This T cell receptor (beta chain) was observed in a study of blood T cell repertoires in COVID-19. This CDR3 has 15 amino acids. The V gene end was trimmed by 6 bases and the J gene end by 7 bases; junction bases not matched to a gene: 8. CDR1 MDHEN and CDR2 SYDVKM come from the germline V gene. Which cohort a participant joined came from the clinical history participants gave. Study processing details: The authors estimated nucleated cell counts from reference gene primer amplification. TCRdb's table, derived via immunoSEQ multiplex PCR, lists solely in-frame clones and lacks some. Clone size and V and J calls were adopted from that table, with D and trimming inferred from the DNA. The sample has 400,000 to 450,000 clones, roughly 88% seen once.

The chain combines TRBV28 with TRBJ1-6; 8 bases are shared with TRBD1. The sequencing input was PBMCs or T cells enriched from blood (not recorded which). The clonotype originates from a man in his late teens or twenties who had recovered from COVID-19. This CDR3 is CASSPLGQGNSPLHF. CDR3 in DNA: TGTGCCAGCAGCCCCCTAGGACAGGGAAATTCACCCCTCCACTTT.